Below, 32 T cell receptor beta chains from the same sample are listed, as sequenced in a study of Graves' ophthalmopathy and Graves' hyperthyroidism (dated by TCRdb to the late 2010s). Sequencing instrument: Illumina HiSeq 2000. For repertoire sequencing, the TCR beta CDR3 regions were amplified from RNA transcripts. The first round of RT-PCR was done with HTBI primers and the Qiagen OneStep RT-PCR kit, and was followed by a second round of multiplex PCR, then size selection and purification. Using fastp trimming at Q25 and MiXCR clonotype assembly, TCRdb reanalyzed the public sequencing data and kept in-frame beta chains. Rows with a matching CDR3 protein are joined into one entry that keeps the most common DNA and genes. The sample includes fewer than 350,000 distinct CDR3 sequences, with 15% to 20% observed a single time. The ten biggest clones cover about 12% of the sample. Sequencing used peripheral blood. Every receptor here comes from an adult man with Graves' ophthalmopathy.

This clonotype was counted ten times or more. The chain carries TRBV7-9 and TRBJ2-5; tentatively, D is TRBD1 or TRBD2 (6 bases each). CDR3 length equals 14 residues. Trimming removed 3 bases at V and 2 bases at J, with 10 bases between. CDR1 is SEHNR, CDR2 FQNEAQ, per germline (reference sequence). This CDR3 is CASSFGGHQETQYF. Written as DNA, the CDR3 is TGTGCCAGCAGCTTCGGGGGACATCAAGAGACCCAGTACTTC.

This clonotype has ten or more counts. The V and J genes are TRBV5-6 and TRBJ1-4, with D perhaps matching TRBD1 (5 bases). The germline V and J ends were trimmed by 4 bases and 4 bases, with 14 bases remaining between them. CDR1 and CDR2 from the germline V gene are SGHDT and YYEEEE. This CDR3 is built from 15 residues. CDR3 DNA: TGTGCCAGCAGCCGTTGGGGTAGGGGTAATGAAAAACTGTTTTTT. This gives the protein CASSRWGRGNEKLFF.

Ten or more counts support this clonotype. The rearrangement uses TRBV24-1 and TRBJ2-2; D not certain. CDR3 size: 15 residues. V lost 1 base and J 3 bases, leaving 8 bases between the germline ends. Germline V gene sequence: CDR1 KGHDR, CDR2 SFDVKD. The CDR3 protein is CATSDFVRDTGELFF. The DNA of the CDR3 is TGTGCCACCAGTGATTTTGTACGGGACACCGGGGAGCTGTTTTTT.

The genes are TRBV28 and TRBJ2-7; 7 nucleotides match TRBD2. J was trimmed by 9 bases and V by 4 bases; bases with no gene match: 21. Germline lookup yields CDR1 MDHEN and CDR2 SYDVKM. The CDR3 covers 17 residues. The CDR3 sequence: CASSSYREAGLSYRQYF. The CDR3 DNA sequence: TGTGCCAGCAGTTCTTACCGGGAAGCGGGGCTTTCCTACAGGCAGTACTTC.

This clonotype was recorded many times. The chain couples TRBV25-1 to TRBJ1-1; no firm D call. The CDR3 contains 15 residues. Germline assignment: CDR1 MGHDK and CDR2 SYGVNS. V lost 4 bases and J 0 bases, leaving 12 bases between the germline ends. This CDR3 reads CASSATATMNTEAFF. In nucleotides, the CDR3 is TGTGCCAGCAGTGCTACGGCAACGATGAACACTGAAGCTTTCTTT.

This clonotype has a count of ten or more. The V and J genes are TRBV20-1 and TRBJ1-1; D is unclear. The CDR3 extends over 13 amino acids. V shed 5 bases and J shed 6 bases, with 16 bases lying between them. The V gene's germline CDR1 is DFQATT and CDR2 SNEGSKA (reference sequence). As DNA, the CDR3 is TGCAGTGCTTGGACCCCGGGGAGGTCTGAAGCTTTCTTT. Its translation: CSAWTPGRSEAFF.

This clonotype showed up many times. CDR3 bases: TGTGCCAGCAGTGAAGCAGAAAGGGGCTCTGGAAACACCATATATTTT. Its protein product is CASSEAERGSGNTIYF. V usage is TRBV6-1 and J usage is TRBJ1-3, with D tentatively TRBD1 (5 bases). This CDR3 is built from 16 residues. Trimming removed 0 bases from V and 0 bases from J, with 9 bases in between. Germline assignment: CDR1 MNHNS and CDR2 SASEGT.

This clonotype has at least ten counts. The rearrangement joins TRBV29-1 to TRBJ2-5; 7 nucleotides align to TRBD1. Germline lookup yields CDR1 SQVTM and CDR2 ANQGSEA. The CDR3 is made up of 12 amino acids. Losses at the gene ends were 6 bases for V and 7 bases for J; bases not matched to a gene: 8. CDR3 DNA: TGCAGCGTCGCAACAGGGGTAGGGACCCAGTACTTC. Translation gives CSVATGVGTQYF.

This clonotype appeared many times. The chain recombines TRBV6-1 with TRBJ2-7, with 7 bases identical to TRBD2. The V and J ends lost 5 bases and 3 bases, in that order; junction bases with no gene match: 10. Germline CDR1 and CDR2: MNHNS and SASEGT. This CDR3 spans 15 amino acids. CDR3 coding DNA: TGTGCCAGCAGTAGCCAGCGGGATTTTGACTACGAGCAGTACTTC. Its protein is CASSSQRDFDYEQYF.

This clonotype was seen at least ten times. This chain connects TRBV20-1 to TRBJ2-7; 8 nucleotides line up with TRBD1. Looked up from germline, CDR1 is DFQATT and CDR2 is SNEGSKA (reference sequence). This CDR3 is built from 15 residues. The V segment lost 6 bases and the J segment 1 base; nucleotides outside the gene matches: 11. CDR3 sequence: CSAFGDRSISYEQYF. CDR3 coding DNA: TGCAGTGCCTTCGGGGACAGGTCAATATCCTACGAGCAGTACTTC.

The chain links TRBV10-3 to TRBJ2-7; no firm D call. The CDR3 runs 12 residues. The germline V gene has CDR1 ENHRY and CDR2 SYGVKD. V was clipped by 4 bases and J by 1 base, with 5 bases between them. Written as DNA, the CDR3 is TGTGCCATCAGTGCGGAATCCTACGAGCAGTACTTC. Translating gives CAISAESYEQYF.

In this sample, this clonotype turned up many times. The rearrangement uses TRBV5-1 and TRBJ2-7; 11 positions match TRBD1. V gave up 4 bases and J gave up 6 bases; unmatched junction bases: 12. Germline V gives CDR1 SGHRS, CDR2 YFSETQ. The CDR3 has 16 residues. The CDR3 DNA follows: TGCGCCAGCAGCACCCAGAGGACAGGGGGCGCGTCCGAGCAGTACTTC. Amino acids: CASSTQRTGGASEQYF.

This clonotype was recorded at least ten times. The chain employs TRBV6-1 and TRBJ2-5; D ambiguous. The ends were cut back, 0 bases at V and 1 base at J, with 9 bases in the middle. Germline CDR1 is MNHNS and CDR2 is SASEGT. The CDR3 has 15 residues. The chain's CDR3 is CASSEAQAFQETQYF. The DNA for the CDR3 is TGTGCCAGCAGTGAAGCGCAGGCTTTCCAAGAGACCCAGTACTTC.

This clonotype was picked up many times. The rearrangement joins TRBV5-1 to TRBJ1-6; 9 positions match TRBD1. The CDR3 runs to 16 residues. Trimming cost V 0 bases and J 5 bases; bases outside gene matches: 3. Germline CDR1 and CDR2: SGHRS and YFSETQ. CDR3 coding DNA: TGCGCCAGCAGCTTGGCTTGGGACAGGGATAATTCACCCCTCCACTTT. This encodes CASSLAWDRDNSPLHF.

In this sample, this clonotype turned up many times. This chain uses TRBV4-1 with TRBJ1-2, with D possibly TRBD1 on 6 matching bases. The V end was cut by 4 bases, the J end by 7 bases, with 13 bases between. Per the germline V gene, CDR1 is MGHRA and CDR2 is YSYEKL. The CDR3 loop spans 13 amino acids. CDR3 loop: CASSPRDRPGYTF. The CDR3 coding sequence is TGCGCCAGCAGCCCCCGTGACAGGCCTGGCTACACCTTC.

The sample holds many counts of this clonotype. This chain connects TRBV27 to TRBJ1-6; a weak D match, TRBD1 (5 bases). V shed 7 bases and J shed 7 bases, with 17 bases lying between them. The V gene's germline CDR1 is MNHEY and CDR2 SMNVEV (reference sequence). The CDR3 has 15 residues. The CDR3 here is CASTFRSGFNSPLHF. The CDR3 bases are TGTGCCAGCACCTTTCGTTCAGGGTTCAATTCACCCCTCCACTTT.

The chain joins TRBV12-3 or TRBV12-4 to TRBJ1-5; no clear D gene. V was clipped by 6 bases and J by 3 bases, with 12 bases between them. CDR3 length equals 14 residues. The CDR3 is CASRFGSHNQPQHF. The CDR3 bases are TGTGCCAGCAGATTCGGCAGCCACAATCAGCCCCAGCATTTT.

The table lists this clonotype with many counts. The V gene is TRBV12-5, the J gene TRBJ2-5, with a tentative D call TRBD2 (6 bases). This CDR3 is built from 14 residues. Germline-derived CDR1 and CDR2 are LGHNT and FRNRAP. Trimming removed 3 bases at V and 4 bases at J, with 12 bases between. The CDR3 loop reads CASGFGTPTETQYF. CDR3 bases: TGTGCTAGTGGTTTCGGGACTCCTACAGAGACCCAGTACTTC.

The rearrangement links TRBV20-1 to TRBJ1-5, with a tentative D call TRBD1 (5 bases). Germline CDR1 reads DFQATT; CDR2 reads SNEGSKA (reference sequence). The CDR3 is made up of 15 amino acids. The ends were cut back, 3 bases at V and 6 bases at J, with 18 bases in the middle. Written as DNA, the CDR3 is TGCAGTGCTAGGATCAGTCAAAGGGGTGGTCAGCCCCAGCATTTT. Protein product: CSARISQRGGQPQHF.

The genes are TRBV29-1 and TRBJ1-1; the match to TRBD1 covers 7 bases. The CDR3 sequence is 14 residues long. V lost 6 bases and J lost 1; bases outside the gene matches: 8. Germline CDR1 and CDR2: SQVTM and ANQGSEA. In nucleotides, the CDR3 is TGCAGCGTCGTACTGGGACAGCAGAACACTGAAGCTTTCTTT. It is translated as CSVVLGQQNTEAFF.

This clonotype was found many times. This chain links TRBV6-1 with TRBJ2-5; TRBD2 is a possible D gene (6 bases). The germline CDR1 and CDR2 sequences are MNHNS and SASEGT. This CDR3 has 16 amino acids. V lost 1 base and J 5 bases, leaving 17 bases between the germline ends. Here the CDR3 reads CASSEGYFGSGETQYF. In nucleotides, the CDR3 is TGTGCCAGCAGTGAAGGGTACTTCGGGAGCGGGGAGACCCAGTACTTC.

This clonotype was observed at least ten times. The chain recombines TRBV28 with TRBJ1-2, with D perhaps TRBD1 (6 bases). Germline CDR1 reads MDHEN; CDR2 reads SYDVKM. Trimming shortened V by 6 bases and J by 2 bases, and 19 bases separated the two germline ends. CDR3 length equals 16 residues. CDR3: CASSINTGSENYGYTF. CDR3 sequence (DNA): TGTGCCAGCAGCATAAATACAGGGTCGGAAAACTATGGCTACACCTTC.

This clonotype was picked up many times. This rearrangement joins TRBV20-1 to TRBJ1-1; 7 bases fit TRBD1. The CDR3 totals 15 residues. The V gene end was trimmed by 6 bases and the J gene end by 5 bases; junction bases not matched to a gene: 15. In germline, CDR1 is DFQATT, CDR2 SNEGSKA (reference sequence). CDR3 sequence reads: CSATGSSGGGTEAFF. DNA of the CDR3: TGCAGTGCCACCGGGTCATCAGGGGGAGGGACTGAAGCTTTCTTT.

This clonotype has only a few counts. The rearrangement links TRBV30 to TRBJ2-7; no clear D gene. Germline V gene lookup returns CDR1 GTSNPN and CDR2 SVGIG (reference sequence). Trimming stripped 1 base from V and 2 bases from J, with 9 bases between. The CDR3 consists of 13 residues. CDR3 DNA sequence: TGTGCCTGGAGTGATGGGATCCCCTACGAGCAGTACTTC. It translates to CAWSDGIPYEQYF.

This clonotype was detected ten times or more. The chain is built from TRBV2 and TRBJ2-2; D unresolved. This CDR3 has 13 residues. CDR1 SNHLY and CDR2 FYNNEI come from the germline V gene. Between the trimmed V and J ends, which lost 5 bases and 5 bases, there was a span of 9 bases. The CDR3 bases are TGTGCCAGCAGTAAAATACGGACCGGGGAGCTGTTTTTT. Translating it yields CASSKIRTGELFF.

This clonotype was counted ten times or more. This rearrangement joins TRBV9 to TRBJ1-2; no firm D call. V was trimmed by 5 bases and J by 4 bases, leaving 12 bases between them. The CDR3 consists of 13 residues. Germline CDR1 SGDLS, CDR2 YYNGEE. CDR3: CASSLLEGYGYTF. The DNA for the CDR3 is TGTGCCAGCAGTCTTTTGGAGGGCTATGGCTACACCTTC.

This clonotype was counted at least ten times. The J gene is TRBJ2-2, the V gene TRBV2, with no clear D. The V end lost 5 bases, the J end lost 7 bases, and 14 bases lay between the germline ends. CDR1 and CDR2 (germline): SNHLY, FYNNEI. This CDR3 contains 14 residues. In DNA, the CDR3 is TGTGCCAGCAGTTTTTTGACTGCAGGCGGGGAGCTGTTTTTT. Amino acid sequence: CASSFLTAGGELFF.

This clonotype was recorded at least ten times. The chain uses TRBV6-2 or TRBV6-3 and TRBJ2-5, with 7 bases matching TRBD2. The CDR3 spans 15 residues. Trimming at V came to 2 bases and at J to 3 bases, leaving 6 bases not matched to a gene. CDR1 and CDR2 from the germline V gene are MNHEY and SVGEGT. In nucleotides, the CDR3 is TGTGCCAGCAGTTACGGCGGGAGACTGGAAGAGACCCAGTACTTC. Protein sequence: CASSYGGRLEETQYF.

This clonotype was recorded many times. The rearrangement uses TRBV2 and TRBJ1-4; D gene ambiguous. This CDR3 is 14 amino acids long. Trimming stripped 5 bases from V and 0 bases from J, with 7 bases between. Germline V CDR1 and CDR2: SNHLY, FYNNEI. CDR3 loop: CASSYRATNEKLFF. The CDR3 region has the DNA TGTGCCAGCAGTTACCGTGCAACTAATGAAAAACTGTTTTTT.

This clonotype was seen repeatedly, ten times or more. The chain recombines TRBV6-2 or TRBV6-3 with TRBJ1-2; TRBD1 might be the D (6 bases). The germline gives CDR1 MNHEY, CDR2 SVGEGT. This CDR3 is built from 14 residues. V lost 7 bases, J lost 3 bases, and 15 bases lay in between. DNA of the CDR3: TGTGCCAGCACCAGAAGGACAGATTACTATGGCTACACCTTC. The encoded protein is CASTRRTDYYGYTF.

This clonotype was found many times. CDR3 coding DNA: TGTGCCAGTAGTTCCAGACAGGGGACGAACACTGAAGCTTTCTTT. Amino acids: CASSSRQGTNTEAFF. The rearrangement joins TRBV19 to TRBJ1-1, with 8 bases aligning to TRBD1. Per the germline V gene, CDR1 is LNHDA and CDR2 is SQIVND (reference sequence). Trimming at V came to 5 bases and at J to 1 base, leaving 6 bases not matched to a gene. The CDR3 covers 15 residues.

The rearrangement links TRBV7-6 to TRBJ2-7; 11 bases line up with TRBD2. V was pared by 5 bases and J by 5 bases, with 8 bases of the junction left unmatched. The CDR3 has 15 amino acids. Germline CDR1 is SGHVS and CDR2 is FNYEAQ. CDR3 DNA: TGTGCCAGCAGCACGACTAGCGGGAAAGGGAACGAGCAGTACTTC. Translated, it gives CASSTTSGKGNEQYF.